The next 28 T cell receptor beta chains were all read from a single sample in a study of shared clonotypes between healthy human individuals (dated by TCRdb to the early 2020s). The library came from the immunoSEQ multiplex PCR assay. Sourced from immuneACCESS, this table was stored by TCRdb with only in-frame sequences that have V and J called. A share of the clones is absent; for the studies checked, an unresolved V gene accounts for under half, and the remainder has no known explanation. The sample yields over 950,000 clones; around three quarters were counted once. The ten top clones hold about 0.89% of the sample. Material for sequencing was memory CD4+ T cells from PBMCs. Taken with the paper, the label for cell subset or site translates to: CD45RA-negative fraction. These receptors were obtained from a man aged 18 to 35 in good health. Some clones in this sample may be carry-over from other donors' samples.

This clone was found once. This specimen includes other DNA sequences encoding the same CDR3. V gene TRBV28 combines with J gene TRBJ2-3; 9 nucleotides align to TRBD1. V trimming: 5 bases; J trimming: 4 bases; junction bases outside the gene matches: 1. Germline V gene sequence: CDR1 MDHEN, CDR2 SYDVKM. The CDR3 covers 13 residues. CDR3 in amino acids: CASSRQGADTQYF. CDR3 DNA: TGTGCCAGCAGTCGACAGGGGGCAGATACGCAGTATTTT.

The sample holds one count of this clone. This rearrangement joins TRBV6-1 to TRBJ2-5, with 7 bases aligning to TRBD1. Germline V lookup: CDR1 MNHNS, CDR2 SASEGT. Losses at the gene ends were 6 bases for V and 2 bases for J; bases not matched to a gene: 0. The CDR3 consists of 12 residues. The CDR3 loop reads CASSRGQETQYF. CDR3 nucleotide sequence: TGTGCCAGCAGCAGGGGGCAAGAGACCCAGTACTTC.

The rearrangement uses TRBV4-1 and TRBJ2-7; D is possibly TRBD1 (5 bases). Trimming removed 1 base at V and 3 bases at J, with 16 bases between. Germline V gene lookup returns CDR1 MGHRA and CDR2 YSYEKL. The CDR3 has 16 residues. CDR3 nucleotide sequence: TGCGCCAGCAGCCAAGGAGCCGGACAAGCTGTCTACGAGCAGTACTTC. Translated: CASSQGAGQAVYEQYF.

The chain employs TRBV28 and TRBJ2-5, with D unclear. Per germline, CDR1 MDHEN and CDR2 SYDVKM. Trimming took off 5 bases at V and 5 bases at J, with 15 bases between the two ends. The CDR3 runs to 14 residues. CDR3 bases: TGTGCCAGCAGTCCAGGTGGGGTCGGGGAGACCCAGTACTTC. It encodes CASSPGGVGETQYF.

The rearrangement uses TRBV4-1 and TRBJ1-1; 8 nucleotides agree with TRBD1. The germline V gene has CDR1 MGHRA and CDR2 YSYEKL. The CDR3 is made up of 14 amino acids. Losses at the gene ends were 6 bases for V and 8 bases for J; bases not matched to a gene: 11. Written as DNA, the CDR3 is TGCGCCAGCAGGCTAAAACAGGGGGTGGGCGAAGCTTTCTTT. This encodes CASRLKQGVGEAFF.

In DNA, the CDR3 is TGCAGCGTATCGACGGCAGACTACGAGCAGTACTTC. Its translation is CSVSTADYEQYF. The chain employs TRBV29-1 and TRBJ2-7; no firm D call. The germline V gene has CDR1 SQVTM and CDR2 ANQGSEA. The CDR3 consists of 12 residues. Between the trimmed V and J ends, which lost 6 bases and 3 bases, there was a span of 12 bases.

This clone was recorded only once. The chain couples TRBV11-2 to TRBJ2-3, with 7 bases lining up with TRBD1. In germline, CDR1 is SGHAT, CDR2 FQNNGV. After removal of 6 bases from V and 0 bases from J, the junction contained 3 bases not matched to a gene. The CDR3 extends over 14 amino acids. CDR3 residues: CASREGQSTDTQYF. CDR3 nucleotide sequence: TGTGCCAGCAGAGAGGGACAGAGCACAGATACGCAGTATTTT.

The table lists this clone with a few counts. V gene TRBV5-1 combines with J gene TRBJ1-1, with unresolved D. The germline CDR1 and CDR2 sequences are SGHRS and YFSETQ. V was trimmed by 1 base and J by 1 base, leaving 8 bases between them. This CDR3 is built from 14 residues. In DNA form, the CDR3 reads TGCGCCAGCAGCTTGTTACCCTCGAACACTGAAGCTTTCTTT. This gives the protein CASSLLPSNTEAFF.

In this sample, this clone turned up a few times. The chain employs TRBV2 and TRBJ1-4; possible D gene TRBD1, 5 bases. The CDR3 has 14 amino acids. The germline V and J ends were trimmed by 4 bases and 8 bases, with 14 bases remaining between them. CDR1 SNHLY and CDR2 FYNNEI come from the germline V gene. CDR3 sequence reads: CASSGRDLAEKLFF. CDR3 bases: TGTGCCAGCAGTGGAAGGGACCTGGCGGAAAAACTGTTTTTT. The full variable domain, with the rest looked up from reference TRBV2 and TRBJ1-4, is EPEVTQTPSHQVTQMGQEVILRCVPISNHLYFYWYRQILGQKVEFLVSFYNNEISEKSEIFDDQFSVERPDGSNFTLKIRSTKLEDSAMYFCASSGRDLAEKLFFGSGTQLSVL.

This clone was picked up a small number of times. The chain carries TRBV4-3 and TRBJ1-1; a weak D match, TRBD1 (5 bases). Germline lookup yields CDR1 LGHNA and CDR2 YSLEER. This CDR3 spans 14 amino acids. Trimming took off 4 bases at V and 1 base at J, with 10 bases between the two ends. Written as DNA, the CDR3 is TGCGCCAGCAGCCTTGACACAGGGAACACTGAAGCTTTCTTT. It codes for CASSLDTGNTEAFF.

This clone was counted a single time. The gene calls are TRBV7-3 and TRBJ2-1, with 12 bases lining up with TRBD2. Germline assignment: CDR1 SGHTA and CDR2 FQGTGA. This CDR3 has 15 amino acids. J gave up 9 bases and V 5 bases, and 8 bases lay outside the gene matches. CDR3 region: CASSQRLAGASEQFF. The CDR3 DNA is TGTGCCAGCAGCCAACGACTAGCGGGAGCGAGTGAGCAGTTCTTC.

This chain connects TRBV6-4 to TRBJ2-2; D is uncertain. Germline CDR1 is MRHNA and CDR2 is SNTAGT. CDR3 length equals 14 residues. Trimming pared 6 bases from V and 2 bases from J, leaving 10 bases between. This CDR3 reads CASSPLLNTGELFF. CDR3 bases: TGTGCCAGCAGCCCCCTACTAAACACCGGGGAGCTGTTTTTT.

This chain uses TRBV6-4 with TRBJ2-3; D possibly corresponds to TRBD2 (5 bases). The CDR3 is 11 residues long. V was pared by 11 bases and J by 2 bases, with 8 bases between. Germline assignment: CDR1 MRHNA and CDR2 SNTAGT. The CDR3 loop is CAREATDTQYF. CDR3 in DNA: TGTGCCCGGGAAGCCACAGATACGCAGTATTTT.

At least ten counts were recorded for this clone. The gene calls are TRBV7-8 and TRBJ1-1, with D maybe TRBD1 (5 bases). The CDR3 loop spans 15 amino acids. Trimming cost V 1 base and J 2 bases, with 11 bases left between them. CDR1 and CDR2 from the germline V gene are SGHVS and FQNEAQ. This CDR3 reads CASSLGQNVNTEAFF. CDR3 DNA: TGTGCCAGCAGCTTAGGACAGAATGTAAACACTGAAGCTTTCTTT.

The chain links TRBV28 to TRBJ1-1; 8 nucleotides agree with TRBD1. Germline-derived CDR1 and CDR2 are MDHEN and SYDVKM. The CDR3 runs to 15 residues. V was clipped by 3 bases and J by 8 bases; unmatched bases: 11. CDR3 amino acids: CASSFGTGGSREAFF. CDR3 nucleotides: TGTGCCAGCAGTTTTGGCACAGGGGGTTCTCGGGAAGCTTTCTTT.

CDR3 coding DNA: TGTGCCAGCAGCTTAAGAGTCAGGGCCACAGATACGCAGTATTTT. The encoded protein is CASSLRVRATDTQYF. This chain joins TRBV7-6 and TRBJ2-3; D perhaps matches TRBD1 (5 bases). This CDR3 has 15 residues. Germline CDR1 SGHVS, CDR2 FNYEAQ. V was clipped by 2 bases and J by 2 bases, with 11 bases between them.

The chain uses TRBV7-8 and TRBJ1-5; D gene unclear. V lost 4 bases and J lost 1, with 11 bases in between. Germline V gene lookup returns CDR1 SGHVS and CDR2 FQNEAQ. The CDR3 is 15 amino acids. CDR3 residues: CASSSVSRSNQPQHF. CDR3 sequence (DNA): TGTGCCAGCAGCTCTGTTTCTAGGAGCAATCAGCCCCAGCATTTT.

This chain links TRBV27 with TRBJ2-2; 9 positions agree with TRBD1. V shed 5 bases, J shed 5 bases, and the junction held 12 bases outside the gene matches. The CDR3 contains 17 residues. CDR1 MNHEY and CDR2 SMNVEV come from the germline V gene (reference sequence). This CDR3 reads CASSLLLGQGRTGELFF. CDR3 nucleotide sequence: TGTGCCAGCAGTCTACTACTGGGACAGGGACGGACCGGGGAGCTGTTTTTT.

This clone was recorded only once. The chain employs TRBV7-9 and TRBJ2-1; 9 bases are shared with TRBD1. V gave up 4 bases and J gave up 3 bases; unmatched junction bases: 10. Looked up from germline, CDR1 is SEHNR and CDR2 is FQNEAQ (reference sequence). This CDR3 region has 17 residues. This chain's CDR3 is CASSSKGQGGFYNEQFF. The CDR3 region has the DNA TGTGCCAGCAGCTCAAAGGGACAGGGCGGCTTCTACAATGAGCAGTTCTTC.

Here the CDR3 reads CASSLPTAMNTEAFF. CDR3 coding DNA: TGTGCCAGCAGTTTACCGACAGCCATGAACACTGAAGCTTTCTTT. The chain uses TRBV28 and TRBJ1-1; TRBD1 might be the D (5 bases). This CDR3 has 15 amino acids. V shed 2 bases and J shed 0 bases, with 10 bases lying between them. Germline CDR1 and CDR2: MDHEN and SYDVKM.

The J gene is TRBJ1-5, the V gene TRBV2; D gene uncertain. This CDR3 spans 15 amino acids. The V and J ends lost 1 base and 5 bases respectively, with 12 bases between them. Germline CDR1 reads SNHLY; CDR2 reads FYNNEI. CDR3: CASSEVKGGYQPQHF. CDR3 sequence (DNA): TGTGCCAGCAGTGAAGTAAAGGGAGGCTATCAGCCCCAGCATTTT. The variable domain in full, with the rest retrieved from reference TRBV2 and TRBJ1-5, is EPEVTQTPSHQVTQMGQEVILRCVPISNHLYFYWYRQILGQKVEFLVSFYNNEISEKSEIFDDQFSVERPDGSNFTLKIRSTKLEDSAMYFCASSEVKGGYQPQHFGDGTRLSIL.

The chain recombines TRBV5-1 with TRBJ2-2, with TRBD1 matching 7 bases. Germline CDR1 reads SGHRS; CDR2 reads YFSETQ. V was clipped by 4 bases and J by 4 bases; unmatched bases: 10. The CDR3 sequence is 16 residues long. DNA of the CDR3: TGCGCCAGCAGCCCCCGACAGGGTACGGGCACCGGGGAGCTGTTTTTT. It specifies CASSPRQGTGTGELFF.

This sequence joins TRBV9 and TRBJ2-1, with D possibly being TRBD2 (6 bases). CDR3 length: 16 amino acids. Trimming stripped 2 bases from V and 1 base from J, with 13 bases between. Looked up from germline, CDR1 is SGDLS and CDR2 is YYNGEE. CDR3 DNA sequence: TGTGCCAGCAGCGTTTACGGGAGTATATCCTACAATGAGCAGTTCTTC. It is translated as CASSVYGSISYNEQFF.

The chain recombines TRBV4-1 with TRBJ2-5; D is possibly TRBD2 (7 bases). The CDR3 has 15 amino acids. CDR1 is MGHRA, CDR2 YSYEKL, per germline. V gave up 2 bases and J gave up 2 bases, with 12 bases separating them. CDR3: CASSQPRGGQETQYF. For the CDR3, the DNA is TGCGCCAGCAGCCAACCAAGGGGGGGACAAGAGACCCAGTACTTC.

The count of this clone is one. The rearrangement uses TRBV11-1 and TRBJ1-2; D remains ambiguous. Trimming cost V 4 bases and J 6 bases, with 12 bases left between them. CDR3 length equals 13 residues. From germline, CDR1 is SGHAT and CDR2 FQDESV (reference sequence). For the CDR3, the DNA is TGTGCCAGCAGCTCCGCGGACCGGGATGGCTACACCTTC. This sequence encodes CASSSADRDGYTF.

This CDR3 is CASSPPPNSYNEQFF. The CDR3 DNA reads TGTGCCAGCTCACCACCCCCCAACTCTTACAATGAGCAGTTCTTC. The rearrangement uses TRBV18 and TRBJ2-1; D not certain. The germline V gene encodes CDR1 KGHSH and CDR2 LQKENI. The CDR3 has 15 residues. V lost 0 bases and J lost 4, with 10 bases in between.

This clone has only one observation. The rearrangement joins TRBV11-2 to TRBJ2-5; 10 bases agree with TRBD2. V lost 0 bases and J lost 5; bases outside the gene matches: 3. This CDR3 is 15 amino acids long. Germline CDR1 SGHAT, CDR2 FQNNGV. This CDR3 reads CASSLEGTSVETQYF. DNA for the CDR3: TGTGCCAGCAGCTTAGAGGGGACTAGCGTGGAGACCCAGTACTTC.

This rearrangement joins TRBV5-1 to TRBJ1-5, with TRBD1 as a possible D gene (5 bases). The germline gives CDR1 SGHRS, CDR2 YFSETQ. V dropped 4 bases and J dropped 5 bases, with 13 bases sitting between them. CDR3 size: 14 residues. In DNA, the CDR3 is TGCGCCAGCAGCCGTACAGGTTTGGATCAGCCCCAGCATTTT. It codes for CASSRTGLDQPQHF.